This entry concerns a single TCR beta chain. Its antigen is still unknown. Researchers ran the PCR with 60 Vbeta and 13 Jbeta primers. Sequenced by immunoSEQ multiplex PCR; TCRdb stores in-frame clones only, minus some. This sample's table has around 110,000 clones. These data originate in a study of cytomegalovirus exposure and HLA in healthy donors. Study-wide results and caveats: Trimming of TCR beta V- and J-genes showed a link, identified in a later analysis, to a missense DCLRE1C variant. Likely technical artifact: a cluster of highly shared sequence variants.

Germline loops: CDR1 LNHDA, CDR2 SQIVND (reference sequence). The CDR3 is 14 amino acids. Germline trimming cut 5 bases from V and 2 bases from J; bases unmatched to any gene: 3. This clonotype was sampled from a man aged 25 to 40 in good health and CMV-seronegative. This chain connects TRBV19 to TRBJ1-3; TRBD1 agrees at 7 bases. Sequenced input: PBMCs. CDR3 sequence reads: CASSATGPGNTIYF. CDR3 DNA sequence: TGTGCCAGTAGTGCGACAGGGCCTGGAAACACCATATATTTT.